Below, 8 T cell receptor beta chains from the same sample are listed, as sequenced in a study of T cell repertoires in cytomegalovirus infection. TCRdb itself ran the reads through MiXCR, one entry per CDR3 protein. This sample carries about 830,000 distinct CDR3 sequences, approximately 29% of them seen once, and the ten largest clones take approximately 13%. These receptors lack a known antigen. The material sequenced was cultured CD8+ T cells from PBMCs, taken from culture after CMV antigen stimulation. The origin of the receptors is a human donor in good health (CMV status not recorded). Some clones in this sample may be carry-over from other donors' samples.

The table lists this clonotype with a few counts. The chain carries TRBV6-2 or TRBV6-3 and TRBJ2-1; a weak D match, TRBD2 (5 bases). Germline CDR1 MNHEY, CDR2 SVGEGT. With 0 bases removed from V and 2 bases from J, the gap between germline ends came to 11 bases. This CDR3 has 16 residues. CDR3 residues: CASSYSEGSTYNEQFF. The CDR3 nucleotides are TGTGCCAGCAGTTACTCCGAGGGTAGTACCTACAATGAGCAGTTCTTC.

The CDR3 sequence is CASSYADRGHEQYV. The CDR3 region has the DNA TGTGCCAGCAGTTACGCGGACAGGGGGCACGAGCAGTACGTC. The chain recombines TRBV6-6 with TRBJ2-7, with 11 bases matching TRBD1. CDR3 length: 14 amino acids. V shed 2 bases, J shed 5 bases, and the junction held 2 bases outside the gene matches. Germline CDR1 is MNHNY and CDR2 is SVGAGI (reference sequence).

The rearrangement links TRBV27 to TRBJ2-3; TRBD1 matches 9 bases. Germline V gene data show CDR1 as MNHEY and CDR2 as SMNVEV (reference sequence). Germline trimming cut 4 bases from V and 2 bases from J; bases unmatched to any gene: 10. The CDR3 totals 17 residues. CDR3 bases: TGTGCCAGCAGTTCACTCAGGACAGGGGCCGCCACAGATACGCAGTATTTT. Its translation: CASSSLRTGAATDTQYF.

This clonotype has at least ten counts. This rearrangement joins TRBV9 to TRBJ2-7, with TRBD1 matching over 8 bases. CDR3 length: 13 residues. The germline V gene encodes CDR1 SGDLS and CDR2 YYNGEE. Trimming removed 4 bases from V and 5 bases from J; junction bases left unmatched: 5. The DNA of the CDR3 is TGTGCCAGCAGCCCGGACAGGGCCGACGAGCAGTACTTC. As protein: CASSPDRADEQYF. The whole variable domain, filled in from reference TRBV9 and TRBJ2-7, reads DSGVTQTPKHLITATGQRVTLRCSPRSGDLSVYWYQQSLDQGLQFLIQYYNGEERAKGNILERFSAQQFPDLHSELNLSSLELGDSALYFCASSPDRADEQYFGPGTRLTVT.

In its sample, this clonotype was seen once. The chain joins TRBV29-1 to TRBJ2-1, with 7 positions matching TRBD1. The V gene end was trimmed by 3 bases and the J gene end by 7 bases; junction bases not matched to a gene: 12. The germline V gene encodes CDR1 SQVTM and CDR2 ANQGSEA. The CDR3 contains 15 residues. Here the CDR3 DNA reads TGCAGCGTTGAGTGGGACAGCGTAAATCAGAATGAGCAGTTCTTC. This translates into CSVEWDSVNQNEQFF.

This clonotype was observed a handful of times. The chain recombines TRBV9 with TRBJ1-1, with D maybe TRBD1 (5 bases). This CDR3 region has 16 residues. The germline V gene has CDR1 SGDLS and CDR2 YYNGEE. Between the trimmed V and J ends, which lost 3 bases and 1 base, there was a span of 16 bases. CDR3 DNA sequence: TGTGCCAGCAGCGGGGGTTGGGGCTTGGGGAACACTGAAGCTTTCTTT. Translating it yields CASSGGWGLGNTEAFF.

J is TRBJ1-5 and V is TRBV6-2 or TRBV6-3, with 12 bases identical to TRBD1. The V segment lost 5 bases and the J segment 5 bases; nucleotides outside the gene matches: 1. The CDR3 is made up of 14 amino acids. Germline loops: CDR1 MNHEY, CDR2 SVGEGT. The DNA of the CDR3 is TGTGCCAGCAGTCGGGACAGGGGGCATCAGCCCCAGCATTTT. Its protein is CASSRDRGHQPQHF.

This clonotype has more than one count but fewer than ten. This rearrangement joins TRBV10-3 to TRBJ2-7; perhaps D is TRBD1 or TRBD2 (5 bases each). The V gene lost 2 bases and the J gene lost 2 bases, with 13 bases spanning the gap. Germline CDR1 and CDR2: ENHRY and SYGVKD. The CDR3 totals 15 residues. The CDR3 protein is CAISETRDGTYEQYV. The CDR3 DNA is TGTGCCATCAGTGAGACCCGGGACGGGACCTACGAGCAGTACGTC.